This T cell receptor beta chain was observed in a study of blood T cell repertoires in COVID-19. Study-wide background: Donors in the United States, Italy and Spain gave samples during acute or convalescent COVID-19.

The assay was immunoSEQ multiplex PCR, and TCRdb's table has in-frame clones only and misses some. The repertoire holds roughly 140,000 clones, with 84% as singletons. Germline V gene data show CDR1 as MDHEN and CDR2 as SYDVKM. V lost 2 bases to trimming and J lost 3 bases, with 14 bases between them. There are 15 residues in the CDR3. The TCR was taken from a woman aged 50 to 65 in a cohort sampled during active or convalescent COVID-19. The J gene is TRBJ2-7, the V gene TRBV28; D is possibly TRBD1 (7 bases). Sequencing input: peripheral blood. CDR3 region: CASSLRTGGSYEQYF. In nucleotides, the CDR3 is TGTGCCAGCAGTTTAAGGACAGGAGGGAGCTACGAGCAGTACTTC.